The rows below give T cell receptor beta chains drawn from one sample of a study of blood T cell repertoires in COVID-19. TCRdb's table, derived via immunoSEQ multiplex PCR, lists solely in-frame clones and lacks some. The top ten clones hold 5% of a sample with 120,000 to 150,000 clones, approximately 80% of them seen once. Material: peripheral blood. All receptors derive from a woman between 45 and 65 years old with acute or convalescent COVID-19. CDR3s include the opening cysteine and the closing phenylalanine or tryptophan. Fields, in order: clone size, J gene, V gene, D gene, CDR3 DNA, CDR3 protein. The D gene is left open where the match is weak. Only part of the rows carry a size: once, few, many, or a class if the clone is expanded.

>-|TRBJ2-7|TRBV29-1|TRBD2
TGCAGCGTTGAAGGGTCCGGGACTAGCGTTCCGGCGGGGCAGTACTTC
CSVEGSGTSVPAGQYF
>-|TRBJ2-3|TRBV7-6|-
TGTGCCAGCAGCTTAGCGGGGGGTTTGGATACGCAGTATTTT
CASSLAGGLDTQYF
>-|TRBJ2-1|TRBV7-7|TRBD1
TGTGCCAGCAGCTTAGACGATGCCGGGACAGGGGGCCCCTACAATGAGCAGTTCTTC
CASSLDDAGTGGPYNEQFF
>few|TRBJ1-5|TRBV18|TRBD1
TGTGCCAGCTCCCTTGGGACAGACTCCAATCAGCCCCAGCATTTT
CASSLGTDSNQPQHF
>-|TRBJ1-3|TRBV3-1/TRBV3-2|TRBD1
TGTGCCAGCAGCCAAGATAAAAGGGACAGGGTCGGAAACACCATATATTTT
CASSQDKRDRVGNTIYF
>-|TRBJ1-5|TRBV12-3/TRBV12-4|TRBD1
TGTGCCAGCAGTCTGACAGGGGATCAGCCCCAGCATTTT
CASSLTGDQPQHF
>-|TRBJ1-6|TRBV7-2|TRBD1
TGTGCCAGCAGCTCTGCGACAGGGACGGGTTCACCCCTCCACTTT
CASSSATGTGSPLHF
>-|TRBJ1-2|TRBV18|-
TGTGCCAGCTCACCACGGGCAACCCTAGGGAGGGGCTACACCTTC
CASSPRATLGRGYTF
>-|TRBJ2-2|TRBV5-1|-
TGCGCCAGTCTACAGGATTTGGGATCAGGGGAGCTGTTTTTT
CASLQDLGSGELFF
>few|TRBJ1-1|TRBV5-1|-
TGCGCCAGCAGCTTGGGAGTGAACACTGAAGCTTTCTTT
CASSLGVNTEAFF
>-|TRBJ2-3|TRBV7-2|TRBD2
TGTGCCAGCAGCTCCCCACCTGGACTAGCACCTCCCGACACGCAGTATTTT
CASSSPPGLAPPDTQYF
>-|TRBJ1-1|TRBV28|-
TGTGCCAGCAGTTTCGGTTATTCCGGTGAAGCTTTCTTT
CASSFGYSGEAFF
>-|TRBJ2-7|TRBV7-3|TRBD2
TGTGCCAGCAGCTTAAACGCGGGACTAGCCTACGAGCAGTACTTC
CASSLNAGLAYEQYF
>-|TRBJ2-2|TRBV7-9|TRBD1
TGTGCCAGCAGCCTGGGACAGGGGGGCACCGGGGAGCTGTTTTTT
CASSLGQGGTGELFF
>few|TRBJ2-1|TRBV4-2|TRBD2
TGTGCCAGCAGCCAAGAAATAACTCGGACTAGGCAGTTCTTC
CASSQEITRTRQFF
>-|TRBJ2-7|TRBV12-5|-
TGTGCTAGTGGTTTGGTACTCGACACTTACGAGCAGTACTTC
CASGLVLDTYEQYF
>-|TRBJ1-5|TRBV29-1|-
TGCAGCGTTGCCGGACCCGGGGAGGATCAGCCCCAGCATTTT
CSVAGPGEDQPQHF
>-|TRBJ2-7|TRBV5-1|TRBD1
TGCGCCAGCAGAGCCCCCGGGACAGGGGCCCACGAGCAGTACTTC
CASRAPGTGAHEQYF
>-|TRBJ2-1|TRBV27|-
TGTGCCAGCAGAGATGGCGGCGGGGGCACAAACAATGAGCAGTTCTTC
CASRDGGGGTNNEQFF
>-|TRBJ2-7|TRBV6-2/TRBV6-3|-
TGTGCCAGCAGCCCCACAGGATCCTACGAGCAGTACTTC
CASSPTGSYEQYF
>-|TRBJ1-2|TRBV29-1|-
TGCAGCGCTGAGCCCCAGGGAATCTATGGCTACACCTTC
CSAEPQGIYGYTF
>-|TRBJ1-3|TRBV21-1|-
TGTGCCAGCAGCAAGGGCAGCTCTGGAAACACCATATATTTT
CASSKGSSGNTIYF
>-|TRBJ1-1|TRBV28|-
TGTGCCAGCAGTTCACAAATTGAAGCTTTCTTT
CASSSQIEAFF
>-|TRBJ1-5|TRBV28|-
TGTGCCAGCAGTTTATCGTCGGATCAGCCCCAGCATTTT
CASSLSSDQPQHF
>-|TRBJ1-2|TRBV4-3|TRBD1
TGCGCCAGCAGCCTAATAGGACAGGGTGCTCTTGGCTACACCTTC
CASSLIGQGALGYTF
>-|TRBJ2-1|TRBV5-1|TRBD2
TGCGCCAGCAGCTTGTCCCTAGCGGGGGACAATGAGCAGTTCTTC
CASSLSLAGDNEQFF
>-|TRBJ1-5|TRBV28|-
TGTGCCAGCAGTTTAGCGAGGGTCGCTCAGCCCCAGCATTTT
CASSLARVAQPQHF
>-|TRBJ1-5|TRBV2|TRBD1
TGTGCCAGCAGTGTTGGGGACAGAAGAAATCAGCCCCAGCATTTT
CASSVGDRRNQPQHF
>-|TRBJ1-1|TRBV2|-
TGTGCCAGCATCCCACAGGCCCGGGTTGGTGAAGCTTTCTTT
CASIPQARVGEAFF
>-|TRBJ2-7|TRBV30|-
TGTGCCTGGAGTGGAGAGGGACAAAAGGCCTACGAGCAGTACTTC
CAWSGEGQKAYEQYF
>-|TRBJ1-1|TRBV7-8|-
TGTGCCAGCAGCGTACCGGGAAGTGGGACTGAAGCTTTCTTT
CASSVPGSGTEAFF
>once|TRBJ2-4|TRBV12-3/TRBV12-4|-
TGTGCCAGCAGTTTAACAGGAAACATTCAGTACTTC
CASSLTGNIQYF
>-|TRBJ1-2|TRBV5-4|TRBD1
TGTGCCAGCAGCCCGGATATAGGGACAGGGGATTACTTC
CASSPDIGTGDYF
>-|TRBJ1-6|TRBV5-1|TRBD1
TGCGCCAGCAGCGCGACAGGGCATTCACCCCTCCACTTT
CASSATGHSPLHF
>-|TRBJ2-5|TRBV11-2|TRBD2
TGTGCCAGCAGCTTTCTAGGGAGGGGTCGGGAGACCCAGTACTTC
CASSFLGRGRETQYF
>-|TRBJ1-1|TRBV12-3/TRBV12-4|-
TGTGCCAGCAGTTTTAGTCAGAACACTGAAGCTTTCTTT
CASSFSQNTEAFF
>-|TRBJ1-3|TRBV19|-
TGTGCCAGTAGCCGACAAGGGGACTCTGGAAACACCATATATTTT
CASSRQGDSGNTIYF
>-|TRBJ2-5|TRBV7-9|TRBD2
TGTGCCAGCAGCATGGGAACTAGCGAGGTAGAGACCCAGTACTTC
CASSMGTSEVETQYF
>-|TRBJ2-3|TRBV7-9|TRBD2
TGTGCCAGCAGCCCAGTTGGAGCGGGGGGTCCTAGCACAGATACGCAGTATTTT
CASSPVGAGGPSTDTQYF
>-|TRBJ2-1|TRBV24-1|TRBD2
TGTGCCACCAGTGAATCAAGCGGGGGGGCCGGGAATGAGCAGTTCTTC
CATSESSGGAGNEQFF
>-|TRBJ1-6|TRBV19|-
TGTGCCAGTAGTCACGTCTATGCTGGTTCACCCCTCCACTTT
CASSHVYAGSPLHF
>-|TRBJ1-2|TRBV4-3|-
TGCGCCAGCAGCCCAAGTCGGACAGTCTATGGCTACACCTTC
CASSPSRTVYGYTF
>-|TRBJ1-2|TRBV5-1|TRBD1
TGCGCCAGCAGCTTGTCGGGGACAGGGGGGTATGGCTACACCTTC
CASSLSGTGGYGYTF
>few|TRBJ1-2|TRBV6-6|TRBD1
TGTGCCAGCAGCGACAGGGGATTTGGCTACACCTTC
CASSDRGFGYTF
>few|TRBJ1-1|TRBV6-2/TRBV6-3|-
TGTGCCAGCAGTTACTCCCGCAGACAATTGAACACTGAAGCTTTCTTT
CASSYSRRQLNTEAFF
>few|TRBJ2-6|TRBV29-1|TRBD1
TGCAGCGTCCGACTTCCGGGACAGGGTCCCTCTGGGGCCAACGTCCTGACTTTC
CSVRLPGQGPSGANVLTF
>few|TRBJ2-7|TRBV6-5|-
TGTGCCAGCAGTTACTCACCTGGCAGGGGCGAGCAGTACTTC
CASSYSPGRGEQYF
>-|TRBJ1-1|TRBV6-6|-
TGTGCCAGCGGCAAGGGTCAGGGTTTGAACACTGAAGCTTTCTTT
CASGKGQGLNTEAFF
>-|TRBJ1-3|TRBV27|-
TGTGCCAGCAGCCCTCTTGACAGTACCTCTGGAAACACCATATATTTT
CASSPLDSTSGNTIYF
>-|TRBJ1-3|TRBV19|-
TGTGCCAGTAGTTGGGAGGTCACTGGAAACACCATATATTTT
CASSWEVTGNTIYF
>-|TRBJ1-5|TRBV10-1|-
TGCGCCAGCAGTCCCAGGGTGAACAGCAATCAGCCCCAGCATTTT
CASSPRVNSNQPQHF
>few|TRBJ2-5|TRBV3-1/TRBV3-2|-
TGTGCCAGCAGCCGACACCTAGCCCAAGAGACCCAGTACTTC
CASSRHLAQETQYF
>-|TRBJ2-5|TRBV28|TRBD2
TGTGCCAGCAGTTTATACGGCGGGGGGGACCTACAGGAGACCCAGTACTTC
CASSLYGGGDLQETQYF